Listed below are T cell receptor beta chains from one sample, sequenced in a study of blood T cell repertoires in COVID-19. Generated by immunoSEQ multiplex PCR, the TCRdb table keeps only in-frame clones and is missing some. The data show 200,000 to 300,000 clones, around 86% seen once. Sequencing was done on a sample of peripheral blood. These receptors all come from a woman aged 55-70 years with COVID-19, enrolled during active disease. CDR3s include the opening cysteine and the closing phenylalanine or tryptophan. D genes are given only for firm matches. Some rows mark clone size as missing; the rest say once, few, many or name a class of expanded clone.

J gene,D gene,V gene,clone size,CDR3 DNA,CDR3 protein
TRBJ2-1,-,TRBV5-1,-,TGCGCCAGCAGCCCGGCGGTAGAGTCCTACAATGAGCAGTTCTTC,CASSPAVESYNEQFF
TRBJ2-1,TRBD1,TRBV6-5,once,TGTGCCAGCAGTCCCCGGGACAGAGGCCAGGGGATCTTC,CASSPRDRGQGIF
TRBJ2-5,TRBD2,TRBV28,-,TGTGCCAGCAGTCCCCTGACTAGCGGGATCCCCCCAGAGACCCAGTACTTC,CASSPLTSGIPPETQYF
TRBJ2-7,TRBD2,TRBV11-2,-,TGTGCCAGCAGCTTAGTCGTGCCTAGCGGGATAGACGAGCAGTACTTC,CASSLVVPSGIDEQYF
TRBJ1-5,-,TRBV6-5,-,TGTGCCAGCAGTTACCTCGGACACCTTAGCAATCAGCCCCAGCATTTT,CASSYLGHLSNQPQHF
TRBJ2-1,TRBD2,TRBV7-8,once,TGTGCCAGCGGACTAGGGCGGAAAAACAATGAGCAGTTCTTC,CASGLGRKNNEQFF
TRBJ1-5,-,TRBV19,-,TGTGCCAGTAGTATCGGGGGGAGTCAGCCCCAGCATTTT,CASSIGGSQPQHF
TRBJ2-5,-,TRBV21-1,-,TGTGCCAGCAGCAAAACAGGGGGGGAAGAGACCCAGTACTTC,CASSKTGGEETQYF
TRBJ1-1,-,TRBV27,-,TGTGCCAGCAGGCGGAACACTGAAGCTTTCTTT,CASRRNTEAFF
TRBJ2-3,TRBD2,TRBV5-1,-,TGCGCCAGCAGCCCGCCCGGACTAGAGAGCACAGATACGCAGTATTTT,CASSPPGLESTDTQYF
TRBJ1-5,TRBD1,TRBV6-6,once,TGTGCCAGCAGTTCTCAGGACAGGGTCGATCAGCCCCAGCATTTT,CASSSQDRVDQPQHF
TRBJ1-4,TRBD1,TRBV28,-,TGTGCCAGCAGTTTATCTGGGACAGGGCCTGAAAAACTGTTTTTT,CASSLSGTGPEKLFF
TRBJ2-2,-,TRBV19,-,TGTGCCAGTAGTTTAATACAGGGGAACACCGGGGAGCTGTTTTTT,CASSLIQGNTGELFF
TRBJ2-2,TRBD1,TRBV7-2,-,TGTGCCAGCAACAAACCCCCGGGACAGGGGAACACCGGGGAGCTGTTTTTT,CASNKPPGQGNTGELFF
TRBJ2-1,-,TRBV14,-,TGTGCCAGCAGCCAGGGATGGGGAGGAGAGCAGTTCTTC,CASSQGWGGEQFF
TRBJ1-5,TRBD1,TRBV7-8,-,TGTGCCAGCAGCCCACGGGACAGGGTCTATCAGCCCCAGCATTTT,CASSPRDRVYQPQHF
TRBJ1-2,-,TRBV15,-,TGTGCCACCAGCAGTCCCAAGTCTCCAGGGGTAACCTATGGCTACACCTTC,CATSSPKSPGVTYGYTF
TRBJ1-6,TRBD1,TRBV18,once,TGTGCCAGCTCACGACAGGGGGCAGAGTCACCCCTCCACTTT,CASSRQGAESPLHF
TRBJ1-2,TRBD1,TRBV28,-,TGTGCCAGCAGGAAACAGGGGGGATCGGGATATGGCTACACCTTC,CASRKQGGSGYGYTF
TRBJ2-5,-,TRBV6-6,-,TGTGCCAGCAGTCCCCCCGGACAGACTGAGACCCAGTACTTC,CASSPPGQTETQYF
TRBJ1-1,-,TRBV7-9,few,TGTGCCAGCAGCTTAGGGGGAGGTATGAACACTGAAGCTTTCTTT,CASSLGGGMNTEAFF
TRBJ1-4,TRBD1,TRBV6-5,-,TGTGCCAGCAGTTACAGGGGACAGGAAAAACTGTTTTTT,CASSYRGQEKLFF
TRBJ2-7,TRBD1,TRBV27,-,TGTGCCAGCAGTCCCCAAGGACAGGGTTTTCTCTACGAGCAGTACTTC,CASSPQGQGFLYEQYF
TRBJ1-1,-,TRBV18,-,TGTGCCAGCTCACCGCAATCCAGGGGATATACTGAAGCTTTCTTT,CASSPQSRGYTEAFF
TRBJ2-7,TRBD1,TRBV6-1,-,TGTGCCAGCAGTGAACTTCGGGGACAGGGGTCCTACGAGCAGTACTTC,CASSELRGQGSYEQYF
TRBJ2-7,-,TRBV2,-,TGTGCCAGCAGTGCATCGCCCAGCTCCTACGAGCAGTACTTC,CASSASPSSYEQYF
TRBJ2-2,-,TRBV3-1/TRBV3-2,-,TGTGCCAGCAGCCAAGAAATGAGGGAAGGGTCGAACACCGGGGAGCTGTTTTTT,CASSQEMREGSNTGELFF
TRBJ2-5,-,TRBV18,-,TGTGCCAGCTCACCAATGGGACTCTCCCAAGAGACCCAGTACTTC,CASSPMGLSQETQYF
TRBJ1-5,-,TRBV7-9,-,TGTGCCAGCAGCCTTCACGGGCAGGGCCATCAGCCCCAGCATTTT,CASSLHGQGHQPQHF
TRBJ2-2,-,TRBV5-4,-,TGTGCCAGCAGCTTGAAGTCCCAGGCCGGGGAGCTGTTTTTT,CASSLKSQAGELFF
TRBJ1-4,-,TRBV7-9,-,TGTGCCAGCAGGGGCCCCAGGGGAAAACTGTTTTTT,CASRGPRGKLFF
TRBJ2-7,-,TRBV3-1/TRBV3-2,-,TGTGCCAGCAGCCAAGATCCAGGGGCCGGTCTCGAGCAGTACTTC,CASSQDPGAGLEQYF
TRBJ2-5,-,TRBV7-8,once,TGTGCCAGCAGCTTAGCAGCGGCCCAAGAGACCCAGTACTTC,CASSLAAAQETQYF
TRBJ2-3,-,TRBV19,-,TGTGCCAGTAGTATGGACTCCGGTCCCACAGATACGCAGTATTTT,CASSMDSGPTDTQYF
TRBJ1-3,-,TRBV15,-,TGTGCCACCAGTTTGACAGAACTCTCTGGAAACACCATATATTTT,CATSLTELSGNTIYF
TRBJ1-3,-,TRBV3-1/TRBV3-2,-,TGTGCCAGCACCCATCAGGGGACTGGAAACACCATATATTTT,CASTHQGTGNTIYF
TRBJ2-2,-,TRBV6-6,-,TGTGCCAGCAGTCCCAGTTCGGGGTTGGGGCTGTTTTTT,CASSPSSGLGLFF
TRBJ1-2,TRBD1,TRBV27,-,TGTGCCAGCAGTTCCCAGGGGGCAGACTATGGCTACACCTTC,CASSSQGADYGYTF
TRBJ1-4,-,TRBV6-2/TRBV6-3,-,TGTGCCAGCAGTTTGACAGGCGCCTCTAATGAAAAACTGTTTTTT,CASSLTGASNEKLFF
TRBJ2-7,-,TRBV19,-,TGTGCCAGTAGCTGGGACTCCCGTGAGCAGTACTTC,CASSWDSREQYF
TRBJ1-2,-,TRBV5-1,-,TGCGCCAGCAGCCCTACCCCAGGTTATGTTGGCTACACCTTC,CASSPTPGYVGYTF
TRBJ1-5,TRBD1,TRBV19,-,TGTGCCAGTAGCGTCCACGGGACAGATAGCAATCAGCCCCAGCATTTT,CASSVHGTDSNQPQHF